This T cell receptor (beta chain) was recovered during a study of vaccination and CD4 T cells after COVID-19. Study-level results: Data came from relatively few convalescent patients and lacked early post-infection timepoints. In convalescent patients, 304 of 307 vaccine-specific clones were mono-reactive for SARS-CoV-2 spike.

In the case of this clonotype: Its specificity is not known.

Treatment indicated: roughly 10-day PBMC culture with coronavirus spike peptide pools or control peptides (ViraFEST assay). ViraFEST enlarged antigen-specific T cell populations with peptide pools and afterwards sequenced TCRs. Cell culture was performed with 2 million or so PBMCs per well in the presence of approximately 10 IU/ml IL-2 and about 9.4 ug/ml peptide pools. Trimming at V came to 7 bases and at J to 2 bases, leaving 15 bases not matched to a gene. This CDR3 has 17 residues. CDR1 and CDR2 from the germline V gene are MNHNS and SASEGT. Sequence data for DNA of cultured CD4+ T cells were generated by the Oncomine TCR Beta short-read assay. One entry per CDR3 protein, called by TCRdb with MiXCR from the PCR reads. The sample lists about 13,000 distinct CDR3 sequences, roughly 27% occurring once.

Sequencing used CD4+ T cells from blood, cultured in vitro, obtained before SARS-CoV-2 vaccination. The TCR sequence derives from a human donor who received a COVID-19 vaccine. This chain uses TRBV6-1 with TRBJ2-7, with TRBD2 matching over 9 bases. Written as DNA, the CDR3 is TGTGCCAGCACCTTTCCAACTAGCGGGCTTATTACCTACGAGCAGTACTTC. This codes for CASTFPTSGLITYEQYF.